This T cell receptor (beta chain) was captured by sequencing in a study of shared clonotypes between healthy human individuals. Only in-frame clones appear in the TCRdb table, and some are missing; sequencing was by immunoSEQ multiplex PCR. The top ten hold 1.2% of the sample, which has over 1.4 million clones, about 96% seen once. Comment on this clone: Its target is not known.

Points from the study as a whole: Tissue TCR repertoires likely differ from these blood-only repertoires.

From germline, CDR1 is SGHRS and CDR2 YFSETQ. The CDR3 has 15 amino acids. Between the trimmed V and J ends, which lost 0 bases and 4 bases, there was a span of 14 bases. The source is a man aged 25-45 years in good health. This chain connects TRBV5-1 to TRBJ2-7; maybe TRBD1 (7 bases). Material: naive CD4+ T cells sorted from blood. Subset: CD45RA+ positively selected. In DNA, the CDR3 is TGCGCCAGCAGCTTGGGGACAGGCGGGGATTACGAGCAGTACTTC. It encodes CASSLGTGGDYEQYF.